The rows below give T cell receptor beta chains drawn from one sample of a study of T-cell memory formation after mild COVID-19. TCRdb analysed the 5' RACE reads with MiXCR anew, one entry per CDR3 protein. The sample carries a few hundred thousand distinct CDR3 sequences, about 23% recorded once. Sequenced sample: PBMCs or a T cell subset sorted from them (not recorded which). The receptors here all came from an adult woman who had mild COVID-19 (a few samples of this study predate the infection). Cell type and time point are not known. The CDR3 runs from the conserved cysteine through the conserved F or W. D genes are given only for firm matches. Clone sizes are given selectively: once, few, many, or a class where the clone is expanded.

v_call: TRBV5-1; d_call: TRBD2; j_call: TRBJ2-7; clone_size: .; cdr3_aa: CASSLVGPSGGLYEQYF; cdr3_nt: TGCGCCAGCAGCTTGGTCGGTCCTAGCGGAGGATTATACGAGCAGTACTTC
v_call: TRBV6-5; d_call: TRBD2; j_call: TRBJ2-7; clone_size: .; cdr3_aa: CASSLAGGVYEQYF; cdr3_nt: TGTGCCAGCAGTTTAGCGGGAGGGGTATACGAGCAGTACTTC
v_call: TRBV7-3; d_call: .; j_call: TRBJ1-5; clone_size: few; cdr3_aa: CASSLNRGQPQHF; cdr3_nt: TGTGCCAGCAGCTTAAATCGGGGTCAGCCCCAGCATTTT
v_call: TRBV6-2/TRBV6-3; d_call: TRBD2; j_call: TRBJ2-7; clone_size: few; cdr3_aa: CASNELAGETYEQYF; cdr3_nt: TGTGCCAGCAATGAACTAGCGGGAGAGACCTACGAGCAGTACTTC
v_call: TRBV20-1; d_call: .; j_call: TRBJ2-5; clone_size: .; cdr3_aa: CSARGWGYSRGETQYF; cdr3_nt: TGCAGTGCTAGAGGGTGGGGGTACTCCCGGGGAGAGACCCAGTACTTC
v_call: TRBV15; d_call: .; j_call: TRBJ1-2; clone_size: .; cdr3_aa: CATSRDSRTGYGYTF; cdr3_nt: TGTGCCACCAGCAGAGATTCCCGTACAGGCTATGGCTACACCTTC
v_call: TRBV20-1; d_call: .; j_call: TRBJ2-7; clone_size: .; cdr3_aa: CSARGMTPAIYEQYF; cdr3_nt: TGCAGTGCTAGGGGAATGACCCCGGCCATCTACGAGCAGTACTTC
v_call: TRBV3-1; d_call: .; j_call: TRBJ1-5; clone_size: .; cdr3_aa: CASSGTRGQPQHF; cdr3_nt: TGTGCCAGCAGCGGGACCCGAGGACAGCCCCAGCATTTT
v_call: TRBV20-1; d_call: TRBD1; j_call: TRBJ1-5; clone_size: .; cdr3_aa: CSAAGGRGANQPQHF; cdr3_nt: TGCAGTGCGGCAGGGGGCCGAGGAGCCAATCAGCCCCAGCATTTT
v_call: TRBV21-1; d_call: .; j_call: TRBJ2-7; clone_size: .; cdr3_aa: CASSRNPGTVLSYEQYF; cdr3_nt: TGTGCCAGCAGCAGAAATCCCGGGACAGTCCTCTCCTACGAGCAGTACTTC
v_call: TRBV3-1; d_call: .; j_call: TRBJ2-7; clone_size: .; cdr3_aa: CASSQRRTLYEQYF; cdr3_nt: TGTGCCAGCAGCCAGCGGCGTACCCTCTACGAGCAGTACTTC
v_call: TRBV10-3; d_call: .; j_call: TRBJ2-7; clone_size: .; cdr3_aa: CATLGSDSTSYEQYF; cdr3_nt: TGTGCCACCCTGGGGTCGGACAGTACTTCCTACGAGCAGTACTTC
v_call: TRBV18; d_call: .; j_call: TRBJ2-7; clone_size: few; cdr3_aa: CASSPRSGSYEQYF; cdr3_nt: TGTGCCAGCTCACCACGGTCAGGGTCGTACGAGCAGTACTTC
v_call: TRBV5-1; d_call: TRBD1; j_call: TRBJ2-7; clone_size: few; cdr3_aa: CASSLAATGNYEQYF; cdr3_nt: TGCGCCAGCAGCTTGGCCGCGACAGGGAACTACGAGCAGTACTTC
v_call: TRBV30; d_call: TRBD2; j_call: TRBJ2-7; clone_size: .; cdr3_aa: CAPPGGVSYEQYF; cdr3_nt: TGTGCCCCACCGGGGGGGGTCTCCTACGAGCAGTACTTC
v_call: TRBV5-1; d_call: .; j_call: TRBJ2-3; clone_size: few; cdr3_aa: CASSRQGGVAGTSTDTQYF; cdr3_nt: TGCGCCAGCAGCCGACAGGGTGGAGTAGCGGGGACATCCACAGATACGCAGTATTTT
v_call: TRBV19; d_call: TRBD1; j_call: TRBJ1-1; clone_size: .; cdr3_aa: CASSPRDREGAEAFF; cdr3_nt: TGTGCCAGTAGTCCTCGGGACAGGGAAGGGGCTGAAGCTTTCTTT
v_call: TRBV5-8; d_call: TRBD1; j_call: TRBJ2-2; clone_size: .; cdr3_aa: CASSLRDRAFTGELFF; cdr3_nt: TGTGCCAGCAGCCTCCGGGACAGGGCCTTCACCGGGGAGCTGTTTTTT
v_call: TRBV20-1; d_call: .; j_call: TRBJ2-5; clone_size: .; cdr3_aa: CSARRDRSGQETQYF; cdr3_nt: TGCAGTGCTAGAAGGGACCGATCAGGGCAAGAGACCCAGTACTTC
v_call: TRBV3-1; d_call: .; j_call: TRBJ1-2; clone_size: few; cdr3_aa: CASSQERGDATNYGYTF; cdr3_nt: TGTGCCAGCAGCCAAGAAAGGGGGGACGCCACTAACTATGGCTACACCTTC
v_call: TRBV9; d_call: .; j_call: TRBJ2-7; clone_size: .; cdr3_aa: CASSPTSSSEQYF; cdr3_nt: TGTGCCAGCAGCCCCACGAGTAGTTCCGAGCAGTACTTC
v_call: TRBV27; d_call: TRBD2; j_call: TRBJ2-5; clone_size: .; cdr3_aa: CASSPTGTSGSRRVPETQYF; cdr3_nt: TGTGCCAGCTCCCCCACTGGGACTAGCGGGAGTCGAAGGGTCCCCGAGACCCAGTACTTC
v_call: TRBV30; d_call: TRBD2; j_call: TRBJ2-5; clone_size: .; cdr3_aa: CAWKRLAGETQYF; cdr3_nt: TGTGCCTGGAAACGACTAGCGGGAGAGACCCAGTACTTC
v_call: TRBV6-5; d_call: .; j_call: TRBJ1-2; clone_size: .; cdr3_aa: CASSSIGGSYGYTF; cdr3_nt: TGTGCCAGCAGTTCCATAGGGGGGTCCTATGGCTACACCTTC
v_call: TRBV27; d_call: .; j_call: TRBJ1-1; clone_size: .; cdr3_aa: CASSLSAGFGNTEAFF; cdr3_nt: TGTGCCAGCAGTTTATCAGCCGGGTTTGGTAACACTGAAGCTTTCTTT
v_call: TRBV12-3/TRBV12-4; d_call: TRBD1; j_call: TRBJ2-1; clone_size: .; cdr3_aa: CASSSSDRYNEQFF; cdr3_nt: TGTGCCAGCAGTTCGTCGGACAGGTACAATGAGCAGTTCTTC
v_call: TRBV12-3/TRBV12-4; d_call: TRBD1; j_call: TRBJ2-3; clone_size: .; cdr3_aa: CASGQGIILQTDTQYF; cdr3_nt: TGTGCCAGCGGACAGGGGATTATCTTACAGACAGATACGCAGTATTTT
v_call: TRBV12-3/TRBV12-4; d_call: TRBD2; j_call: TRBJ2-7; clone_size: few; cdr3_aa: CASSWTSGRVYF; cdr3_nt: TGTGCCAGCAGTTGGACTAGCGGGAGGGTTTACTTC
v_call: TRBV20-1; d_call: TRBD2; j_call: TRBJ2-7; clone_size: few; cdr3_aa: CSARGLAGGREQYF; cdr3_nt: TGCAGTGCTAGGGGACTAGCGGGAGGTCGGGAGCAGTACTTC
v_call: TRBV2; d_call: .; j_call: TRBJ2-5; clone_size: few; cdr3_aa: CAGRQDSTETQYF; cdr3_nt: TGTGCCGGCAGACAGGACTCGACCGAGACCCAGTACTTC
v_call: TRBV4-2; d_call: TRBD2; j_call: TRBJ2-1; clone_size: once; cdr3_aa: CASSHSGTSSEQFF; cdr3_nt: TGTGCCAGCAGCCATTCCGGGACTAGCAGTGAGCAGTTCTTC
v_call: TRBV2; d_call: .; j_call: TRBJ1-3; clone_size: .; cdr3_aa: CASSYDGASGNTIYF; cdr3_nt: TGTGCCAGCAGTTATGACGGAGCCTCTGGAAACACCATATATTTT
v_call: TRBV10-2; d_call: TRBD1; j_call: TRBJ2-7; clone_size: many; cdr3_aa: CASMTGHSYEQYF; cdr3_nt: TGCGCCAGCATGACAGGGCACTCCTACGAGCAGTACTTC
v_call: TRBV5-1; d_call: TRBD1; j_call: TRBJ2-7; clone_size: few; cdr3_aa: CASSAGQASEQYF; cdr3_nt: TGCGCCAGCAGCGCGGGACAGGCGTCCGAGCAGTACTTC
v_call: TRBV20-1; d_call: .; j_call: TRBJ2-5; clone_size: few; cdr3_aa: CSASRDTQETQYF; cdr3_nt: TGCAGTGCTTCCCGGGACACCCAAGAGACCCAGTACTTC
v_call: TRBV12-3/TRBV12-4; d_call: .; j_call: TRBJ2-7; clone_size: .; cdr3_aa: CASGPGHKNYEQYF; cdr3_nt: TGTGCCAGCGGACCGGGACACAAAAACTACGAGCAGTACTTC
v_call: TRBV29-1; d_call: TRBD1; j_call: TRBJ1-1; clone_size: few; cdr3_aa: CSVTVKGTASFLDTEAFF; cdr3_nt: TGCAGCGTTACGGTCAAAGGGACAGCCAGTTTCCTTGACACTGAAGCTTTCTTT
v_call: TRBV7-9; d_call: .; j_call: TRBJ2-7; clone_size: few; cdr3_aa: CASSLLSRGLNYEQYF; cdr3_nt: TGTGCCAGCAGCTTACTTTCGAGGGGCCTAAACTACGAGCAGTACTTC
v_call: TRBV19; d_call: TRBD1; j_call: TRBJ2-7; clone_size: few; cdr3_aa: CASIGQVGEQYF; cdr3_nt: TGTGCCAGTATTGGACAGGTCGGCGAGCAGTACTTC
v_call: TRBV7-2; d_call: TRBD2; j_call: TRBJ2-1; clone_size: .; cdr3_aa: CASSLGVAGVNEQFF; cdr3_nt: TGTGCCAGCAGCCTTGGGGTAGCGGGAGTCAATGAGCAGTTCTTC
v_call: TRBV12-3/TRBV12-4; d_call: TRBD2; j_call: TRBJ2-3; clone_size: .; cdr3_aa: CASSSTPSGASTDTQYF; cdr3_nt: TGTGCCAGCAGTTCCACTCCTAGCGGGGCTAGCACAGATACGCAGTATTTT
v_call: TRBV12-3/TRBV12-4; d_call: .; j_call: TRBJ2-7; clone_size: .; cdr3_aa: CASSPSRTPTYEQYF; cdr3_nt: TGTGCCAGCAGCCCCTCACGGACACCGACCTACGAGCAGTACTTC
v_call: TRBV11-2; d_call: TRBD2; j_call: TRBJ2-2; clone_size: few; cdr3_aa: CASKGLAGGNTGELFF; cdr3_nt: TGTGCCAGCAAAGGACTAGCGGGAGGGAACACCGGGGAGCTGTTTTTT
v_call: TRBV7-6; d_call: TRBD1; j_call: TRBJ2-5; clone_size: .; cdr3_aa: CASSFMGQGAWETQYF; cdr3_nt: TGTGCCAGCAGCTTTATGGGACAGGGGGCTTGGGAGACCCAGTACTTC
v_call: TRBV24-1; d_call: .; j_call: TRBJ2-1; clone_size: few; cdr3_aa: CATSDWAGEFF; cdr3_nt: TGTGCCACCAGTGATTGGGCTGGGGAGTTCTTC
v_call: TRBV4-1; d_call: .; j_call: TRBJ2-5; clone_size: once; cdr3_aa: CASSQDVGAGETQYF; cdr3_nt: TGCGCCAGCAGCCAAGATGTGGGGGCGGGAGAGACCCAGTACTTC
v_call: TRBV12-3/TRBV12-4; d_call: .; j_call: TRBJ1-2; clone_size: .; cdr3_aa: CASSLARGGTNYGYTF; cdr3_nt: TGTGCCAGCAGTTTAGCCAGAGGGGGGACTAACTATGGCTACACCTTC
v_call: TRBV28; d_call: .; j_call: TRBJ2-7; clone_size: .; cdr3_aa: CASSPMARELEQYF; cdr3_nt: TGTGCCAGCAGCCCAATGGCCAGGGAACTCGAGCAGTACTTC
v_call: TRBV12-3/TRBV12-4; d_call: TRBD1; j_call: TRBJ1-1; clone_size: few; cdr3_aa: CASTRGTASEAFF; cdr3_nt: TGTGCCAGCACCAGGGGGACAGCGTCTGAAGCTTTCTTT
v_call: TRBV5-1; d_call: TRBD2; j_call: TRBJ2-3; clone_size: .; cdr3_aa: CASSLASTSGVTDTQYF; cdr3_nt: TGCGCCAGCAGCTTGGCCAGCACTAGCGGGGTTACAGATACGCAGTATTTT
v_call: TRBV6-5; d_call: .; j_call: TRBJ2-5; clone_size: .; cdr3_aa: CASSYLGEWETQYF; cdr3_nt: TGTGCCAGCAGTTATCTCGGGGAATGGGAGACCCAGTACTTC
v_call: TRBV7-8; d_call: .; j_call: TRBJ1-4; clone_size: few; cdr3_aa: CASSPFRIPATNEKLFF; cdr3_nt: TGTGCCAGCAGCCCATTTAGGATACCCGCAACTAATGAAAAACTGTTTTTT
v_call: TRBV12-3/TRBV12-4; d_call: TRBD1; j_call: TRBJ2-2; clone_size: .; cdr3_aa: CASSSRGQGSGELFF; cdr3_nt: TGTGCCAGCAGTTCTAGGGGACAGGGATCCGGGGAGCTGTTTTTT
v_call: TRBV6-2/TRBV6-3; d_call: TRBD2; j_call: TRBJ2-4; clone_size: .; cdr3_aa: CASSKAGGPENIQYF; cdr3_nt: TGTGCCAGCAGTAAAGCGGGAGGGCCCGAAAACATTCAGTACTTC
v_call: TRBV18; d_call: .; j_call: TRBJ2-6; clone_size: .; cdr3_aa: CASSPTGAGGANVLTF; cdr3_nt: TGTGCCAGCTCACCGACGGGGGCAGGTGGGGCCAACGTCCTGACTTTC